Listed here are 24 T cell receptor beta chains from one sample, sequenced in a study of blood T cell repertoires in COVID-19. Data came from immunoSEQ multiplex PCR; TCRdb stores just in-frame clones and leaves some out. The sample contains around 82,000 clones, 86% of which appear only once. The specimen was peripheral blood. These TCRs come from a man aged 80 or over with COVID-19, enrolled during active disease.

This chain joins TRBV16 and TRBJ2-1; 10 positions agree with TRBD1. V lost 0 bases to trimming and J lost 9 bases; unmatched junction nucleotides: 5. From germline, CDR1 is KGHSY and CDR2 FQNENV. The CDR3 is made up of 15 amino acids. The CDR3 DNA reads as TGTGCCAGCAGCCAATCCGGGACAGGGGATACTGAGCAGTTCTTC. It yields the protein CASSQSGTGDTEQFF.

CDR3 residues: CATSRGGGRNYGYTF. CDR3 coding DNA: TGTGCCACCAGCAGAGGGGGGGGTCGAAACTATGGCTACACCTTC. The chain has TRBV15 and TRBJ1-2, with a possible D match to TRBD1 (5 bases). Germline assignment: CDR1 LNHNV and CDR2 YYDKDF (reference sequence). CDR3 length: 15 residues. V was trimmed by 1 base and J by 2 bases, leaving 11 bases between them.

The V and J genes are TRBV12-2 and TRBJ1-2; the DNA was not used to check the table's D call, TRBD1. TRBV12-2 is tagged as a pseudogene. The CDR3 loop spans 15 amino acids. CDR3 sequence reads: CASRQGQGLNYGYTF. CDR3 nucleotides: TGTGCAAGTCGCCAGGGACAGGGGCTAAACTATGGCTACACCTTC.

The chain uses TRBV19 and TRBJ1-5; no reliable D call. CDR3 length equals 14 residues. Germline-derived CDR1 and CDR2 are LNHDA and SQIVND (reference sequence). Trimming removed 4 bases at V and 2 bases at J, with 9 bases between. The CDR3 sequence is CASSSGFGNQPQHF. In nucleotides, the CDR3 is TGTGCCAGTAGTAGCGGATTCGGCAATCAGCCCCAGCATTTT. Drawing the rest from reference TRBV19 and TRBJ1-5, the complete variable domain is DGGITQSPKYLFRKEGQNVTLSCEQNLNHDAMYWYRQDPGQGLRLIYYSQIVNDFQKGDIAEGYSVSREKKESFPLTVTSAQKNPTAFYLCASSSGFGNQPQHFGDGTRLSIL.

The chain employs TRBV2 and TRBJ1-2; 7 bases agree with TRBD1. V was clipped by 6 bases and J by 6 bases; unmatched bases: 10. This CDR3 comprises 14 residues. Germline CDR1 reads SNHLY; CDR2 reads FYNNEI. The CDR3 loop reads CASSGLQGIHGYTF. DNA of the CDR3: TGTGCCAGCAGCGGGCTACAGGGGATTCATGGCTACACCTTC. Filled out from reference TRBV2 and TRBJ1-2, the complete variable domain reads EPEVTQTPSHQVTQMGQEVILRCVPISNHLYFYWYRQILGQKVEFLVSFYNNEISEKSEIFDDQFSVERPDGSNFTLKIRSTKLEDSAMYFCASSGLQGIHGYTFGSGTRLTVV.

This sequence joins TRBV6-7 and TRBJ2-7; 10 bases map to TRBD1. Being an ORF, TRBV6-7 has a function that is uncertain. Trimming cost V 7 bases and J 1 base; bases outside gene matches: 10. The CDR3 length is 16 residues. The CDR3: CASTLPRDRGSYEQYF. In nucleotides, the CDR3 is TGTGCCAGCACCCTCCCCCGGGACAGGGGTTCCTACGAGCAGTACTTC.

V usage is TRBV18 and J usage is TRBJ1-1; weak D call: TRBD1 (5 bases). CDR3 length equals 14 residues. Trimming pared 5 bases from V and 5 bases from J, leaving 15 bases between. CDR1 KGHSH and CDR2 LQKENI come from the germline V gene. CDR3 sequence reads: CASSIAGLATEAFF. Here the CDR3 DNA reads TGTGCCAGCTCAATCGCAGGGCTGGCAACTGAAGCTTTCTTT.

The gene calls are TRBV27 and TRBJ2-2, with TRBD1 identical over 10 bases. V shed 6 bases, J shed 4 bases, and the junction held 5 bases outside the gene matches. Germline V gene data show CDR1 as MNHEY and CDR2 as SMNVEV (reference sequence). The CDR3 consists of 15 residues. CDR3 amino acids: CASSPRDRGTGELFF. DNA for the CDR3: TGTGCCAGCAGCCCCAGGGACAGGGGCACCGGGGAGCTGTTTTTT.

CDR3 residues: CASSRQAQGRNEQFF. The CDR3 nucleotides are TGCGCCAGCAGCCGGCAGGCACAGGGTAGGAATGAGCAGTTCTTC. The chain uses TRBV5-1 and TRBJ2-1; D perhaps matches TRBD1 (6 bases). Germline V gene lookup returns CDR1 SGHRS and CDR2 YFSETQ. With 4 bases removed from V and 7 bases from J, the gap between germline ends came to 18 bases. CDR3 size: 15 residues. Filled out from reference TRBV5-1 and TRBJ2-1, the complete variable domain reads KAGVTQTPRYLIKTRGQQVTLSCSPISGHRSVSWYQQTPGQGLQFLFEYFSETQRNKGNFPGRFSGRQFSNSRSEMNVSTLELGDSALYLCASSRQAQGRNEQFFGPGTRLTVL.

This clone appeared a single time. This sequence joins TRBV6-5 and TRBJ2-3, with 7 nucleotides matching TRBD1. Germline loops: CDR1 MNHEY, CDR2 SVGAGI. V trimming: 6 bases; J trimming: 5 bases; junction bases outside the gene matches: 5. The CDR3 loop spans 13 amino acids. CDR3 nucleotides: TGTGCCAGCAGAGACAGGGAAGGAGATACGCAGTATTTT. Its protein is CASRDREGDTQYF.

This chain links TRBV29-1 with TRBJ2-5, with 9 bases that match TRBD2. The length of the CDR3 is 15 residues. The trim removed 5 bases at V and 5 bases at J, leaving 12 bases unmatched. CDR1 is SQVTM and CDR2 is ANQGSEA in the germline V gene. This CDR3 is CSVLSPGLALETQYF. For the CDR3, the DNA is TGCAGCGTTCTCTCCCCGGGACTAGCTTTGGAGACCCAGTACTTC. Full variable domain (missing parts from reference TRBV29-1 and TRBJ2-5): SAVISQKPSRDICQRGTSLTIQCQVDSQVTMMFWYRQQPGQSLTLIATANQGSEATYESGFVIDKFPISRPNLTFSTLTVSNMSPEDSSIYLCSVLSPGLALETQYFGPGTRLLVL.

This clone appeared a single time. The CDR3 nucleotides are TGTGCCAGCAGCTTTGGGGGGACTAGCGGGGCCGAGACCCAGTACTTC. Amino acids: CASSFGGTSGAETQYF. V is TRBV11-2 and J is TRBJ2-5; 13 positions agree with TRBD2. V gave up 3 bases and J gave up 5 bases; unmatched junction bases: 6. This CDR3 is built from 16 residues. The V gene's germline CDR1 is SGHAT and CDR2 FQNNGV. Variable domain in full (rest from reference TRBV11-2 and TRBJ2-5): EAGVAQSPRYKIIEKRQSVAFWCNPISGHATLYWYQQILGQGPKLLIQFQNNGVVDDSQLPKDRFSAERLKGVDSTLKIQPAKLEDSAVYLCASSFGGTSGAETQYFGPGTRLLVL.

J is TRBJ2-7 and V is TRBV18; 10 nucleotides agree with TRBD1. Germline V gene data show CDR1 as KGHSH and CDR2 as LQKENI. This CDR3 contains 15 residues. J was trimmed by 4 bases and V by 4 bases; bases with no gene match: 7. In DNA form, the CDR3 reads TGTGCCAGCTCACTTAACCGGGACAGGGGATACGAGCAGTACTTC. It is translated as CASSLNRDRGYEQYF.

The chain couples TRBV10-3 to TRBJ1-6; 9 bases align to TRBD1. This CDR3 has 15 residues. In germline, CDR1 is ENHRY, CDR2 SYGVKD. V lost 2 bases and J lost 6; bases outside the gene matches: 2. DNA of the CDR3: TGTGCCATCAGTGAGAACAGGGGGCGTAATTCACCCCTCCACTTT. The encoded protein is CAISENRGRNSPLHF.

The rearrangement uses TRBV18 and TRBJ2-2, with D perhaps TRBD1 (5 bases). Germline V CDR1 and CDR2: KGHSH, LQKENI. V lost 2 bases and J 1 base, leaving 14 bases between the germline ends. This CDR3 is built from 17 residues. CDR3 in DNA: TGTGCCAGCTCACCATTCGAGGCCAGGGTGAACACCGGGGAGCTGTTTTTT. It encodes CASSPFEARVNTGELFF.

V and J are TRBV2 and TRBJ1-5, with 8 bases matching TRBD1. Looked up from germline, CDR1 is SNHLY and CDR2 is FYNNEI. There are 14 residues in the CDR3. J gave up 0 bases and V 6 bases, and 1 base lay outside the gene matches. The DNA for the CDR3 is TGTGCCAGCAGGGACAGGGTTAGCAATCAGCCCCAGCATTTT. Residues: CASRDRVSNQPQHF.

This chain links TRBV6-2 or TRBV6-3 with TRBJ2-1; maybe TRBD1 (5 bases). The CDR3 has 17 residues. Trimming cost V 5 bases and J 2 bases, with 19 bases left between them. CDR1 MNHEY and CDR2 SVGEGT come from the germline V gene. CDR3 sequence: CASSPPRAIHPYNEQFF. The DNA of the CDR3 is TGTGCCAGCAGTCCCCCCAGGGCCATTCACCCCTACAATGAGCAGTTCTTC.

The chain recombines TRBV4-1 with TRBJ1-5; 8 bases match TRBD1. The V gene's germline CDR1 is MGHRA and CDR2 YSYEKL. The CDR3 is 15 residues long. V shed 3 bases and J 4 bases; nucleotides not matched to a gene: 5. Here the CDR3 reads CASSHPDRENQPQHF. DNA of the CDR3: TGCGCCAGCAGCCATCCGGACAGGGAGAATCAGCCCCAGCATTTT.

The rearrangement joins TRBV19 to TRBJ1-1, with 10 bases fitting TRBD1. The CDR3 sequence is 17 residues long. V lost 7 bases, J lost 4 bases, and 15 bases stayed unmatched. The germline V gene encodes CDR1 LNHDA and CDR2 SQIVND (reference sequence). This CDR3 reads CASKGRRTGGFSTEAFF. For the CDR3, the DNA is TGTGCCAGTAAGGGCAGAAGGACAGGGGGGTTTAGCACTGAAGCTTTCTTT. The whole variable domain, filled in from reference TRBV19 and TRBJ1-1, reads DGGITQSPKYLFRKEGQNVTLSCEQNLNHDAMYWYRQDPGQGLRLIYYSQIVNDFQKGDIAEGYSVSREKKESFPLTVTSAQKNPTAFYLCASKGRRTGGFSTEAFFGQGTRLTVV.

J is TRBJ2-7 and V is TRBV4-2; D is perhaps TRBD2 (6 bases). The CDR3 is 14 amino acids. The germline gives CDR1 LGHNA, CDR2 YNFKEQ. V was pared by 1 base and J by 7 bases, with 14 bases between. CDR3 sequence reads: CASSQGTARGEQYF. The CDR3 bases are TGTGCCAGCAGCCAAGGGACTGCCCGGGGGGAGCAGTACTTC.

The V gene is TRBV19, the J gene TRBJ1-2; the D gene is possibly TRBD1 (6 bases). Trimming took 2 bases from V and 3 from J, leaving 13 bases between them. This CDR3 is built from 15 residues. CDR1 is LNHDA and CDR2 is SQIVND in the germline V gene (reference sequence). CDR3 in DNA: TGTGCCAGTAGTATACCCGCGGCAGGGGACTATGGCTACACCTTC. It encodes CASSIPAAGDYGYTF.

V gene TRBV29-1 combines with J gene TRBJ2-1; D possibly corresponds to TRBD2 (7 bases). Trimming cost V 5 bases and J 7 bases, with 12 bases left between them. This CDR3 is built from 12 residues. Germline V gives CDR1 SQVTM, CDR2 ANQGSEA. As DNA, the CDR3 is TGCAGCGTTAGGAGGGGGGGGAATGAGCAGTTCTTC. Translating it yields CSVRRGGNEQFF.

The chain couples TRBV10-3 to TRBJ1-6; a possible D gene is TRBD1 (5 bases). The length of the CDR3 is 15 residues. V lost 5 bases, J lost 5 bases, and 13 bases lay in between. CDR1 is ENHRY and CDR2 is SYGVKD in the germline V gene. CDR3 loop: CAISQGSLDNSPLHF. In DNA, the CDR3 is TGTGCCATCAGTCAGGGTTCCCTGGATAATTCACCCCTCCACTTT.

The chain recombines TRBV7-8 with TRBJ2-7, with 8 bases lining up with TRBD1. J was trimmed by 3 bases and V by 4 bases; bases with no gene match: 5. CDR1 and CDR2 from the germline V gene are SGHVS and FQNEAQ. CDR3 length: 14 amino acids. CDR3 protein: CASSSRTGFYEQYF. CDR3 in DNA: TGTGCCAGCAGCTCACGGACAGGGTTCTACGAGCAGTACTTC.